This TCR beta chain was captured in a study of shared clonotypes between healthy human individuals. This CDR3 has 15 amino acids. CDR1 and CDR2 from the germline V gene are MNHEY and SVGAGI. Trimming cost V 6 bases and J 4 bases; bases outside gene matches: 7. The assay was immunoSEQ multiplex PCR, and TCRdb's table has in-frame clones only and misses some. The profile shows some 1,400,000 clones, roughly 96% of them singletons. Sequences were obtained from naive CD4+ T cells sorted from blood. The sample's subset: CD45RA+ positively selected. The receptor's source is a man younger than 45 in good health. The rearrangement joins TRBV6-5 to TRBJ2-5; 11 bases match TRBD2. CDR3 DNA: TGTGCCAGCAGGGAGACTAGCGGGATTGCAGAGACCCAGTACTTC. Amino acids: CASRETSGIAETQYF.